Listed below are T cell receptor beta chains from one sample, sequenced in a study of shared clonotypes between healthy human individuals. Some clones are missing from TCRdb's copy, which holds only in-frame ones; the method was immunoSEQ multiplex PCR. The sample gives around 1,100,000 clones, approximately 80% of which show up once; 0.89% is in the top ten. Source material: memory CD4+ T cells from PBMCs. Receptors were obtained from a man younger than 35 in good health. Some clones in this sample may be carry-over from other donors' samples. CDR3s include the opening cysteine and the closing phenylalanine or tryptophan. A D gene is named only where the DNA matches it firmly. Rows may omit the clone size; those that give it use once, few, many or a size class.

j_call	clone_size	v_call	cdr3_length	d_call	cdr3_aa	cdr3_nt
TRBJ1-5	once	TRBV28	12	-	CASRKEQQPQHF	TGTGCCAGCAGGAAAGAACAGCAGCCCCAGCATTTT
TRBJ2-1	once	TRBV30	13	-	CACLRTGRGEQFF	TGTGCCTGCCTAAGGACAGGGAGGGGTGAGCAGTTCTTC
TRBJ2-2	-	TRBV10-3	14	TRBD1	CAIRQGANTGELFF	TGTGCCATCAGACAGGGGGCGAACACCGGGGAGCTGTTTTTT
TRBJ2-7	many	TRBV10-1	13	-	CASSADDGHEQYF	TGCGCCAGCAGTGCTGACGACGGCCACGAGCAGTACTTC
TRBJ1-2	-	TRBV6-5	13	-	CASSLQGRGGYTF	TGTGCCAGCAGTTTACAGGGCCGGGGTGGCTACACCTTC
TRBJ1-2	-	TRBV27	15	-	CASSLSARVNYGYTF	TGTGCCAGCAGTTTATCTGCCAGGGTAAACTATGGCTACACCTTC
TRBJ1-5	-	TRBV28	13	-	CASRLDFNQPQHF	TGTGCCAGCAGATTGGACTTCAATCAGCCCCAGCATTTT
TRBJ1-2	-	TRBV6-4	13	-	CASSDGPNYGYTF	TGTGCCAGCAGTGACGGACCGAACTATGGCTACACCTTC
TRBJ1-1	-	TRBV5-1	14	TRBD1	CASSGGQGNTEAFF	TGCGCCAGCAGCGGGGGACAGGGGAACACTGAAGCTTTCTTT
TRBJ2-4	-	TRBV28	18	-	CASSLSLLSTGAKNIQYF	TGTGCCAGCAGTTTATCACTGCTCTCCACAGGGGCCAAAAACATTCAGTACTTC
TRBJ2-1	-	TRBV2	15	TRBD2	CASSQTSGRAREQFF	TGTGCCAGCAGTCAGACTAGCGGGAGGGCCCGGGAGCAGTTCTTC
TRBJ1-2	many	TRBV19	14	TRBD1	CASNTGQPNYGYTF	TGTGCCAGTAACACGGGACAGCCTAACTATGGCTACACCTTC
TRBJ2-1	-	TRBV9	12	-	CASSPRDGAQFF	TGTGCCAGCAGCCCCCGGGACGGGGCGCAGTTCTTC
TRBJ2-3	-	TRBV7-2	12	-	CASSGPKETQYF	TGTGCCAGCAGCGGACCGAAGGAGACGCAGTATTTT
TRBJ2-3	-	TRBV10-3	16	-	CAISEGARIGPDTQYF	TGTGCCATCAGTGAGGGGGCCAGGATTGGTCCAGATACGCAGTATTTT
TRBJ1-3	-	TRBV7-8	18	-	CASSSTIDRRRDGNTIYF	TGTGCCAGCAGCTCTACGATCGACCGACGACGAGACGGAAACACCATATATTTT
TRBJ2-2	-	TRBV19	18	-	CASSPWATRPSNTGELFF	TGTGCCAGTAGTCCCTGGGCCACACGCCCTTCGAACACCGGGGAGCTGTTTTTT
TRBJ2-5	-	TRBV5-1	15	-	CATRPRLLDQETQYF	TGCGCCACCCGCCCCCGCCTACTCGACCAAGAGACCCAGTACTTC
TRBJ1-2	-	TRBV5-1	16	TRBD1	CASSLARDSSNYGYTF	TGCGCCAGCAGCTTGGCCAGGGACAGCTCTAACTATGGCTACACCTTC
TRBJ2-1	once	TRBV11-2	13	-	CASSLDRSGTEFF	TGTGCCAGCAGCTTAGATCGTAGCGGGACAGAGTTCTTC
TRBJ2-7	-	TRBV18	14	TRBD1	CASSPGQGPYEQYF	TGTGCCAGCTCACCGGGACAGGGCCCCTACGAGCAGTACTTC
TRBJ2-5	-	TRBV5-1	15	TRBD2	CASSLFLAGEETQYF	TGCGCCAGCAGCTTGTTTCTAGCGGGAGAAGAGACCCAGTACTTC
TRBJ1-5	-	TRBV6-6	14	TRBD1	CASSPQGAGQPQHF	TGTGCCAGCAGTCCTCAGGGGGCAGGGCAGCCCCAGCATTTT
TRBJ2-7	-	TRBV5-4	13	TRBD2	CASSSLREGEQYF	TGTGCCAGCAGCTCCCTGCGGGAGGGCGAGCAGTACTTC
TRBJ2-3	-	TRBV10-3	12	-	CAIRDYTDTQYF	TGTGCCATCAGAGACTACACAGATACGCAGTATTTT
TRBJ2-5	-	TRBV5-4	14	-	CASSLVGTQETQYF	TGTGCCAGCAGCTTGGTGGGAACCCAAGAGACCCAGTACTTC
TRBJ2-1	-	TRBV4-1	19	TRBD2	CASSQEIVRVAGVYNEQFF	TGCGCCAGCAGCCAAGAAATCGTGAGGGTAGCGGGAGTCTACAATGAGCAGTTCTTC
TRBJ1-2	-	TRBV5-5	15	TRBD1	CASSGTGHLGYGYTF	TGTGCCAGCAGTGGGACAGGGCACTTAGGCTATGGCTACACCTTC
TRBJ2-7	-	TRBV4-2	16	TRBD2	CASSQSTSGGSYEQYF	TGTGCCAGCAGCCAGTCTACTAGCGGGGGCTCCTACGAGCAGTACTTC
TRBJ1-3	-	TRBV2	14	-	CASRQSHSGNTIYF	TGTGCCAGTCGACAGTCCCACTCTGGAAACACCATATATTTT
TRBJ2-7	-	TRBV27	15	TRBD2	CASSLLREGPYEQYF	TGTGCCAGCAGTTTATTGCGGGAGGGCCCCTACGAGCAGTACTTC
TRBJ1-2	-	TRBV5-4	15	TRBD1	CASSQADRGHYGYTF	TGTGCCAGCAGTCAGGCGGACAGGGGGCACTATGGCTACACCTTC
TRBJ2-7	-	TRBV27	15	-	CASSLSGRAYYEQYF	TGTGCCAGCAGTTTATCAGGCAGGGCGTACTACGAGCAGTACTTC
TRBJ1-2	-	TRBV7-3	13	-	CASSQDRQYGYTF	TGTGCCAGCAGCCAAGACAGGCAATATGGCTACACCTTC
TRBJ2-7	-	TRBV19	19	TRBD2	CASVKRDRRFFPGDYEQYF	TGTGCCAGTGTGAAGCGGGACCGAAGATTTTTTCCTGGGGATTACGAGCAGTACTTC
TRBJ1-2	few	TRBV5-4	14	-	CASSLASVGYGYTF	TGTGCCAGCAGCTTGGCGTCAGTCGGCTATGGCTACACCTTC
TRBJ2-7	few	TRBV5-1	13	-	CASSLGPAYEQYF	TGCGCCAGCAGCTTGGGACCGGCCTACGAGCAGTACTTC
TRBJ1-5	-	TRBV6-1	15	TRBD1	CASSERGTGYQPQHF	TGTGCCAGCAGTGAACGGGGGACAGGGTATCAGCCCCAGCATTTT
TRBJ1-5	-	TRBV7-8	20	TRBD1	CASSSRSWTGGAYSNQPQHF	TGTGCCAGCAGCTCAAGGTCGTGGACAGGGGGGGCGTATAGCAATCAGCCCCAGCATTTT
TRBJ2-7	-	TRBV29-1	12	-	CSVVSGPSEQYF	TGCAGCGTTGTATCCGGGCCATCCGAGCAGTACTTC
TRBJ2-3	-	TRBV5-1	15	TRBD2	CASSLAGNEEDTQYF	TGCGCCAGCAGCTTAGCGGGGAATGAGGAAGATACGCAGTATTTT
TRBJ1-1	-	TRBV19	15	TRBD1	CASSKGQGANTEAFF	TGTGCCAGTAGTAAGGGACAGGGGGCGAACACTGAAGCTTTCTTT
TRBJ2-1	-	TRBV11-1	15	-	CASSFGSKGAGEQFF	TGTGCCAGCAGCTTCGGGAGTAAGGGTGCGGGTGAGCAGTTCTTC
TRBJ2-5	-	TRBV19	13	-	CASSIGGGETQYF	TGTGCCAGTAGTATTGGGGGCGGGGAGACCCAGTACTTC
TRBJ1-4	-	TRBV18	15	TRBD1	CASSSEGRGPEKLFF	TGTGCCAGCTCCAGCGAGGGAAGGGGGCCTGAAAAACTGTTTTTT
TRBJ2-7	-	TRBV5-1	14	-	CASSPMGSSYEQYF	TGCGCCAGCAGCCCCATGGGGAGCTCCTACGAGCAGTACTTC
TRBJ1-1	-	TRBV11-3	13	-	CASSYLSDTEAFF	TGTGCCAGCAGCTACTTAAGCGACACTGAAGCTTTCTTT
TRBJ1-2	-	TRBV28	14	TRBD1	CASGPGQANYGYTF	TGTGCCAGCGGACCGGGACAGGCTAACTATGGCTACACCTTC
TRBJ2-6	-	TRBV7-9	17	-	CASRPGGGTSGANVLTF	TGTGCCAGCAGGCCAGGCGGCGGAACGTCTGGGGCCAACGTCCTGACTTTC